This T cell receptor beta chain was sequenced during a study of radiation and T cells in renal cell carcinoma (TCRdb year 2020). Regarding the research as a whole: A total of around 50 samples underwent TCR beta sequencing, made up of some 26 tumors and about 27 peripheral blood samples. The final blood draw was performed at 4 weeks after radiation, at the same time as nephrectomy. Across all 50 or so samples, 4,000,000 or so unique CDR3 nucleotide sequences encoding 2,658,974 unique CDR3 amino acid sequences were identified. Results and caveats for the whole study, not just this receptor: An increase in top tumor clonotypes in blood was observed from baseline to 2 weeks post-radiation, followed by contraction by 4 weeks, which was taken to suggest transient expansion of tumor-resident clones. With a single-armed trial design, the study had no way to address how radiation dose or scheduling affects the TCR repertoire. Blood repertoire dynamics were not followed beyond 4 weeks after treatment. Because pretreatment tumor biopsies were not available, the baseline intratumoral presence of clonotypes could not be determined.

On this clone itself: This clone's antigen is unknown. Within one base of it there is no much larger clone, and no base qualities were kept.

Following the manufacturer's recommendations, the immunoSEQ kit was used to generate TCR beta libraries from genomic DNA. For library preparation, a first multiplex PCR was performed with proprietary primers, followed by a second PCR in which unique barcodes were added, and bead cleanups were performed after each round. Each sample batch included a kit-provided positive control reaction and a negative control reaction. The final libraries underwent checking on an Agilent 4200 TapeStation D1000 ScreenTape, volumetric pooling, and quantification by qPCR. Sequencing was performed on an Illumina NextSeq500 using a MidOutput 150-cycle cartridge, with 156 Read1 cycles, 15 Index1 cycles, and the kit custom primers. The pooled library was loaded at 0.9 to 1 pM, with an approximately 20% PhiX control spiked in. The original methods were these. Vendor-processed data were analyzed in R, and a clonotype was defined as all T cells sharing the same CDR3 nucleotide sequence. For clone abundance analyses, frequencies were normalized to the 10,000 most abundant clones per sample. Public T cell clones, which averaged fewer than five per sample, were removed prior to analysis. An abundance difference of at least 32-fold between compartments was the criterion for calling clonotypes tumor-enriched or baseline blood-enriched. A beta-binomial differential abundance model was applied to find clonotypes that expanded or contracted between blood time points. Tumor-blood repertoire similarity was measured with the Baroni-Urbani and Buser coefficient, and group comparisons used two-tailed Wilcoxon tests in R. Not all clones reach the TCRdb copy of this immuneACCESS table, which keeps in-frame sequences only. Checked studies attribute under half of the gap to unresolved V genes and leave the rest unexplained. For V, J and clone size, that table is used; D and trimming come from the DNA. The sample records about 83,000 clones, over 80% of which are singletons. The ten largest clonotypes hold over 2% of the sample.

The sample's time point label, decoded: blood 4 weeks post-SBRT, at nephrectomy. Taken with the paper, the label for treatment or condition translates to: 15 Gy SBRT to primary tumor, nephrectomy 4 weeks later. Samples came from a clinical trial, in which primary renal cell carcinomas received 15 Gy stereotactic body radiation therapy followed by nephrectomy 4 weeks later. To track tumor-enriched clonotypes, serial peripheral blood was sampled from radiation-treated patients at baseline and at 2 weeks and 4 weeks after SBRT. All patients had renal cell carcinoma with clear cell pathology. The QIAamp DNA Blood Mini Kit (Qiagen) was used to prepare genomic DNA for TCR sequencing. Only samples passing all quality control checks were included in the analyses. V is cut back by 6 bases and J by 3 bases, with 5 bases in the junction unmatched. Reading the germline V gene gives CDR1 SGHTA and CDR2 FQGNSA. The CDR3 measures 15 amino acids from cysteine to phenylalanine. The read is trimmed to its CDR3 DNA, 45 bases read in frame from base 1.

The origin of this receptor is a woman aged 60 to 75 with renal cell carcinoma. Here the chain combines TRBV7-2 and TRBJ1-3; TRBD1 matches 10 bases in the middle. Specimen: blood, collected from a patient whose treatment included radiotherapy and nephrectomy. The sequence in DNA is TGTGCCAGCAGACTGACAGGGGGCAGTGGAAACACCATATATTTT. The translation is CASRLTGGSGNTIYF.